A single sample is the source of the 10 T cell receptor beta chains below, sequenced in a study of response to subunit inactivated influenza vaccine. MiXCR was run by TCRdb on the RT-PCR reads, yielding one entry per CDR3 protein. Of 630,000 or so distinct CDR3 sequences listed, approximately 15% are singletons. Sequencing used PBMCs from blood, obtained about 11 days after vaccination. Every receptor here comes from a man between 50 and 59 years old who received an inactivated influenza vaccine.

The chain has TRBV10-1 and TRBJ1-1; D gene unclear. The V gene's germline CDR1 is WNHNN and CDR2 SYGVQD (reference sequence). The CDR3 sequence is 13 residues long. The V gene lost 0 bases and the J gene lost 6 bases, with 8 bases spanning the gap. The CDR3 region has the DNA TGCGCCAGCAGTGAGTCGTATGGATCTGAAGCTTTCTTT. Its translation: CASSESYGSEAFF.

This clonotype occurred many times. The chain recombines TRBV7-2 with TRBJ2-3, with 10 bases fitting TRBD2. CDR3 length equals 17 residues. The germline V gene encodes CDR1 SGHTA and CDR2 FQGNSA. V shed 1 base and J 5 bases; nucleotides not matched to a gene: 9. The CDR3 coding sequence is TGTGCCAGCAGCTTAGGAACAGCGGGGGGGCGGTTAGATACGCAGTATTTT. Translating it yields CASSLGTAGGRLDTQYF.

The J gene is TRBJ1-6, the V gene TRBV20-1; TRBD1 matches at 9 bases. The CDR3 runs 13 residues. Trimming took 4 bases from V and 10 from J; bases not matched to a gene: 5. Germline CDR1 reads DFQATT; CDR2 reads SNEGSKA (reference sequence). CDR3 loop: CSATGTGRSPLHF. CDR3 DNA: TGCAGTGCTACCGGGACAGGGCGGTCACCCCTCCACTTT.

The chain combines TRBV7-2 with TRBJ1-1; D gene unclear. This CDR3 is built from 14 residues. Germline V lookup: CDR1 SGHTA, CDR2 FQGNSA. V was pared by 7 bases and J by 0 bases, with 12 bases between. The CDR3 nucleotides are TGTGCCAGCATCCTTAGTTACTTGAACACTGAAGCTTTCTTT. The encoded protein is CASILSYLNTEAFF.

This clonotype was seen only a few times. The rearrangement joins TRBV20-1 to TRBJ1-1; 11 bases match TRBD1. The CDR3 covers 14 residues. Germline-derived CDR1 and CDR2 are DFQATT and SNEGSKA (reference sequence). After removal of 4 bases from V and 11 bases from J, the junction contained 12 bases not matched to a gene. The CDR3 nucleotides are TGCAGTGCTACCGGACAGGGGGCGCGATCATTCGCTTTCTTT. Translation: CSATGQGARSFAFF.

The V gene is TRBV25-1, the J gene TRBJ1-2, with D possibly TRBD1 on 6 matching bases. V was pared by 11 bases and J by 8 bases, with 18 bases between. Germline V CDR1 and CDR2: MGHDK, SYGVNS. The CDR3 consists of 12 residues. In nucleotides, the CDR3 is TGTGCCGTCCAAGGGGGTAGTCGGGGCTACACCTTC. This codes for CAVQGGSRGYTF.

This clonotype was seen a handful of times. The V and J genes are TRBV3-1 and TRBJ2-7; D gene unclear. This CDR3 is 16 amino acids long. Trimming took 3 bases from V and 0 from J, leaving 15 bases between them. Looked up from germline, CDR1 is LGHDT and CDR2 is YNNKEL (reference sequence). The CDR3 loop reads CASSHPTSLSSYEQYF. The CDR3 DNA follows: TGTGCCAGCAGCCATCCGACATCACTGAGCTCCTACGAGCAGTACTTC.

V is TRBV3-1 and J is TRBJ2-3; TRBD2 aligns across 9 bases. Trimming cost V 4 bases and J 4 bases; bases outside gene matches: 3. CDR1 is LGHDT and CDR2 is YNNKEL in the germline V gene (reference sequence). CDR3 size: 14 residues. The CDR3 DNA sequence: TGTGCCAGCAGCCGCGGACTAGCGTCAGATACGCAGTATTTT. It yields the protein CASSRGLASDTQYF.

This chain joins TRBV6-5 and TRBJ1-2, with 7 bases lining up with TRBD1. Germline V gene data show CDR1 as MNHEY and CDR2 as SVGAGI. The CDR3 is made up of 12 amino acids. The trim removed 1 base at V and 10 bases at J, leaving 3 bases unmatched. CDR3 sequence: CASSYLGQHYTF. In nucleotides, the CDR3 is TGTGCCAGCAGTTACTTGGGACAGCACTACACCTTC.

The J gene is TRBJ2-7, the V gene TRBV15, with no clear D. Germline CDR1 reads LNHNV; CDR2 reads YYDKDF (reference sequence). V gave up 0 bases and J gave up 6 bases, with 15 bases separating them. This CDR3 has 15 residues. The DNA of the CDR3 is TGTGCCACCAGCAGAGAGTTTGGGATGGGCCTCGAGCAGTACTTC. It codes for CATSREFGMGLEQYF.